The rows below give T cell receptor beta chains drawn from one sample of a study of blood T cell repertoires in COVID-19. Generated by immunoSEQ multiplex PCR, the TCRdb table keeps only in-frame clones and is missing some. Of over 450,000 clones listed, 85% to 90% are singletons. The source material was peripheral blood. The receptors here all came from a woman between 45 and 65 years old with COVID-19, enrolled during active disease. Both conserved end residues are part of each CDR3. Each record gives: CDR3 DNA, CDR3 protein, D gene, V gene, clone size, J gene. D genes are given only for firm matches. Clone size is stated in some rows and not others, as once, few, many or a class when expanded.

TGCGCCAGCAGCCAAGAAAACAGATATGGCTACACCTTC | CASSQENRYGYTF | . | TRBV4-1 | . | TRBJ1-2
TGTGCCAGCAGCTCCGGCGGGAACAATCAGCCCCAGCATTTT | CASSSGGNNQPQHF | . | TRBV7-9 | . | TRBJ1-5
TGTGCCAGCGGTCCAGGCAGGGAGGCCTACGAGCAGTACTTC | CASGPGREAYEQYF | . | TRBV6-5 | once | TRBJ2-7
TGTGCCAGCTCAGAAGGCGGTTCGGAATCCTACGAGCAGTACTTC | CASSEGGSESYEQYF | . | TRBV18 | . | TRBJ2-7
TGCAGCGTTGAAGGCAGTCGGGACACTGAAGCTTTCTTT | CSVEGSRDTEAFF | . | TRBV29-1 | . | TRBJ1-1
TGTGCCAGCAGTAAAGGGGGGGGCACAGATACGCAGTATTTT | CASSKGGGTDTQYF | . | TRBV2 | . | TRBJ2-3
TGTGCCAGCAGCCCCAGGGATTTCTATGGCTACACCTTC | CASSPRDFYGYTF | . | TRBV3-1/TRBV3-2 | . | TRBJ1-2
TGTGCCAGCGCCCACAGGGCAGGGAGTGGCTATGGCTACACCTTC | CASAHRAGSGYGYTF | . | TRBV9 | . | TRBJ1-2
TGTGCCAGCAGTTATAACAGAGCTAATTCACCCCTCCACTTT | CASSYNRANSPLHF | . | TRBV6-5 | . | TRBJ1-6
TGTGCCAGCAGTGTAGGGGGCGGCTATGGCTACACCTTC | CASSVGGGYGYTF | TRBD1 | TRBV2 | . | TRBJ1-2
TGTGCCAGCAGCTTAGACAGGGGTACTGAAGCTTTCTTT | CASSLDRGTEAFF | TRBD1 | TRBV7-8 | . | TRBJ1-1
TGTGCCTGGAGTGTAGGCACAGTGACCTCCTACGAGCAGTACTTC | CAWSVGTVTSYEQYF | . | TRBV30 | . | TRBJ2-7
TGTGCCAGCAGCTGGACAGGATCTGGAAACACCATATATTTT | CASSWTGSGNTIYF | TRBD1 | TRBV5-6 | . | TRBJ1-3
TGCAGCGTTGCTGTCTATTGGAGCACTGAAGCTTTCTTT | CSVAVYWSTEAFF | . | TRBV29-1 | once | TRBJ1-1
TGTGCCTGGAGCGGGGGGCTTAACCGCGCCTACAATGAGCAGTTCTTC | CAWSGGLNRAYNEQFF | . | TRBV30 | . | TRBJ2-1
TGCAGTGCCGACAATGTAGATACGCAGTATTTT | CSADNVDTQYF | . | TRBV20-1 | . | TRBJ2-3
TGTGCCAGCAGTGTGACAGGGGACCATTATAATTCACCCCTCCACTTT | CASSVTGDHYNSPLHF | TRBD1 | TRBV6-1 | . | TRBJ1-6
TGTGCCAGCAGTCGATATGACAGTGCCTTCCTAGAGGGCTACACCTTC | CASSRYDSAFLEGYTF | . | TRBV27 | once | TRBJ1-2
TGCGCCAGCAGCTTTGTTCAGGGGAGCTCCTACGAGCAGTACTTC | CASSFVQGSSYEQYF | . | TRBV5-1 | . | TRBJ2-7
TGTGCCTGGAGTGCTAGGAGCAATCAGCCCCAGCATTTT | CAWSARSNQPQHF | . | TRBV30 | . | TRBJ1-5
TGCGCCAGCAGCCCCCGGACAGGGGTGCAAGGCGAGCAGTACTTC | CASSPRTGVQGEQYF | TRBD1 | TRBV5-1 | . | TRBJ2-7
TGTGCCAGCAGCACCCGGGACAGGGTTGGTGAAAAACTGTTTTTT | CASSTRDRVGEKLFF | TRBD1 | TRBV5-6 | . | TRBJ1-4
TGTGCCAGTAGTATTCAGGGAGGGAAAACTGAAGCTTTCTTT | CASSIQGGKTEAFF | . | TRBV19 | . | TRBJ1-1
TGTGCCAGCAGTGCAACCGGGATCTACGAGCAGTACTTC | CASSATGIYEQYF | . | TRBV27 | . | TRBJ2-7
TGTGCCAGCAGTGAATGGCCACCGGAGACCCAGTACTTC | CASSEWPPETQYF | . | TRBV2 | . | TRBJ2-5
TGTGCCAGTAGTGGGGCAGGGTCAACTAATGAAAAACTGTTTTTT | CASSGAGSTNEKLFF | . | TRBV19 | . | TRBJ1-4
TGCGCCAGCAGCCCTATGGGAGGGGACACCGGGGAGCTGTTTTTT | CASSPMGGDTGELFF | TRBD2 | TRBV5-1 | . | TRBJ2-2
TGTGCCAGCAGCTTTTACAGGGAATCACCCCTCCACTTT | CASSFYRESPLHF | . | TRBV5-8 | once | TRBJ1-6
TGTGCCAGTAGTCCAGCTGGACAGGGGGCAGAGACCCAGTACTTC | CASSPAGQGAETQYF | TRBD1 | TRBV19 | . | TRBJ2-5
TGTGCCAGTAGTACCGACAGGGGCTCCGCTGAAGCTTTCTTT | CASSTDRGSAEAFF | TRBD1 | TRBV19 | . | TRBJ1-1
TGTGCCATACACGGACAGGGTGGGACTGAAGCTTTCTTT | CAIHGQGGTEAFF | TRBD1 | TRBV10-3 | . | TRBJ1-1
TGTGCCAGCAGTGAATCTTGGAGAGGGGAAAAACTGTTTTTT | CASSESWRGEKLFF | . | TRBV6-1 | . | TRBJ1-4
TGTGCCAGCAGCTCCCAGGGGGGATTCACTGAAGCTTTCTTT | CASSSQGGFTEAFF | TRBD1 | TRBV3-1/TRBV3-2 | . | TRBJ1-1
TGCACCAGCAGCCAAGATAGAGGGACTGTAGGTAGCTATGGCTACACCTTC | CTSSQDRGTVGSYGYTF | . | TRBV1 | . | TRBJ1-2
TGTGCCAGCAGCCAAGGTCTTGGGGGGGTGGGTGAAGCTTTCTTT | CASSQGLGGVGEAFF | . | TRBV3-1/TRBV3-2 | . | TRBJ1-1
TGCAGCGTTTTCTCAACAGGGTCCTATGGCTACACCTTC | CSVFSTGSYGYTF | . | TRBV29-1 | . | TRBJ1-2
TGTGCCAGCAGCCCTCAACAGGGAGTCCGTCAGACCCAGTACTTC | CASSPQQGVRQTQYF | . | TRBV9 | . | TRBJ2-5
TGTGCCAGCAGCTCTACAGCTTACGAGCAGTACTTC | CASSSTAYEQYF | . | TRBV11-2 | . | TRBJ2-7
TGTGCCAGCAGCTTAGGAGGGAGAACTAATGAAAAACTGTTTTTT | CASSLGGRTNEKLFF | . | TRBV7-6 | . | TRBJ1-4
TGTGCCAGCTTAACTCAGGGAAGCACTGAAGCTTTCTTT | CASLTQGSTEAFF | . | TRBV5-6 | . | TRBJ1-1
TGCGCCAGCAGCTACCGGACAGGGGCCCAAGGAGAAGCTTTCTTT | CASSYRTGAQGEAFF | TRBD1 | TRBV5-1 | . | TRBJ1-1
TGCAGCGTTGATGAACAGGGAGTGAACGAGCAGTACTTC | CSVDEQGVNEQYF | . | TRBV29-1 | once | TRBJ2-7
TGTGCCAGCAACCGGGTTGGGGGGGTCGACGAGCAGTACTTC | CASNRVGGVDEQYF | TRBD2 | TRBV27 | . | TRBJ2-7
TGCGCCAGCAGCCCCAGGGGCGGAACCTACAATGAGCAGTTCTTC | CASSPRGGTYNEQFF | . | TRBV5-1 | . | TRBJ2-1
TGTGCCTGGAGTGTATCCGCGAACTATGGCTACACCTTC | CAWSVSANYGYTF | . | TRBV30 | . | TRBJ1-2
TGTGCCAGCTCGCCTCAGACAGGGCTTTCTGGAAACACCATATATTTT | CASSPQTGLSGNTIYF | TRBD1 | TRBV18 | . | TRBJ1-3
TGTGCCACCAGCTTTATACAGGGGGGCTATGGCTACACCTTC | CATSFIQGGYGYTF | TRBD1 | TRBV15 | . | TRBJ1-2
TGTGCCAGTAGTATTTCGCAAGCGGCCCAGCATTTT | CASSISQAAQHF | . | TRBV19 | . | TRBJ1-5
TGTGCCAGCAGTGTAGCGGGGAGCGGGGGATGGGGTACGCAGTATTTT | CASSVAGSGGWGTQYF | TRBD2 | TRBV25-1 | . | TRBJ2-3
TGTGCCAGTAGTCCCCCGGACACGCGGAAGGGCTACACCTTC | CASSPPDTRKGYTF | . | TRBV19 | . | TRBJ1-2
TGCGCCAGCAGCAGCTTACGAGGGGAGCAGTACTTC | CASSSLRGEQYF | . | TRBV5-1 | . | TRBJ2-7
TGCGCCAGCTCAAAAGGGGGCTACACAGATACGCAGTATTTT | CASSKGGYTDTQYF | TRBD1 | TRBV5-1 | . | TRBJ2-3
TGTGCCAGTAGTCCAGGACAGAGTAATTCACCCCTCCACTTT | CASSPGQSNSPLHF | . | TRBV19 | . | TRBJ1-6
TGTGCCAGCAGCTCCAGGGGGTTGACACCCCTCCACTTT | CASSSRGLTPLHF | TRBD1 | TRBV6-5 | . | TRBJ1-6
TGTGCCAGCAGCCAAGATGTCTTAACAGATACGCAGTATTTT | CASSQDVLTDTQYF | . | TRBV3-1/TRBV3-2 | once | TRBJ2-3
TGTGCCAGCAGCGGCCTCCCAATCGCAGATACGCAGTATTTT | CASSGLPIADTQYF | . | TRBV11-1 | . | TRBJ2-3